Shown below are 13 T cell receptor beta chains from a single sample sequenced in a study of T cell changes during pregnancy in multiple sclerosis. Using immunoSEQ multiplex PCR, the repertoire was profiled, and TCRdb retains in-frame clones only, with some absent. The table includes around 79,000 clones, about nine tenths detected once. Specimen: CD4+ T cells from peripheral blood mononuclear cells, collected in the second trimester of pregnancy. Receptors were obtained from a female donor with multiple sclerosis, enrolled in a pregnancy study.

This chain links TRBV4-1 with TRBJ2-1; TRBD2 aligns across 8 bases. V lost 5 bases and J lost 4; bases outside the gene matches: 7. CDR1 and CDR2 from the germline V gene are MGHRA and YSYEKL. CDR3 length equals 15 residues. The CDR3 DNA is TGCGCCAGCAGCTTACGACTAGCGCAGTACAATGAGCAGTTCTTC. Translating gives CASSLRLAQYNEQFF.

The gene calls are TRBV28 and TRBJ1-4; D is possibly TRBD1 (6 bases). V gave up 1 base and J gave up 6 bases, with 18 bases separating them. Germline lookup yields CDR1 MDHEN and CDR2 SYDVKM. The CDR3 is made up of 17 amino acids. The CDR3 coding sequence is TGTGCCAGCAGTTTATTAGGGACCATCAGGGGATATGAAAAACTGTTTTTT. As protein: CASSLLGTIRGYEKLFF.

This chain links TRBV5-4 with TRBJ2-1; 7 bases align to TRBD2. This CDR3 contains 17 residues. V trimming: 0 bases; J trimming: 0 bases; junction bases outside the gene matches: 6. Germline loops: CDR1 SGHNT, CDR2 YYREEE (reference sequence). Here the CDR3 DNA reads TGTGCCAGCAGCTTGGGGGGACTAAAGAGCTCCTACAATGAGCAGTTCTTC. The encoded protein is CASSLGGLKSSYNEQFF.

The J gene is TRBJ1-1, the V gene TRBV9; D may be TRBD1 (6 bases). Germline lookup yields CDR1 SGDLS and CDR2 YYNGEE. The CDR3 runs 15 residues. With 0 bases removed from V and 4 bases from J, the gap between germline ends came to 13 bases. The CDR3 sequence: CASSVGTVLGTEAFF. In DNA form, the CDR3 reads TGTGCCAGCAGCGTAGGGACAGTTTTGGGCACTGAAGCTTTCTTT.

This sequence joins TRBV10-3 and TRBJ1-2; 7 nucleotides agree with TRBD1. V lost 3 bases to trimming and J lost 0 bases; unmatched junction nucleotides: 1. The CDR3 length is 14 residues. Looked up from germline, CDR1 is ENHRY and CDR2 is SYGVKD. The CDR3 here is CAISDDRANYGYTF. The CDR3 DNA reads TGTGCCATCAGTGACGACAGGGCTAACTATGGCTACACCTTC.

The V call is TRBV19, the J call TRBJ2-5, with TRBD2 identical over 8 bases. This CDR3 spans 15 amino acids. Germline V gives CDR1 LNHDA, CDR2 SQIVND (reference sequence). V lost 3 bases, J lost 4 bases, and 7 bases stayed unmatched. The CDR3 DNA reads as TGTGCCAGTAGTATCAGTGGGACTAGGGCAGAGACCCAGTACTTC. Encoded protein: CASSISGTRAETQYF. Drawing the rest from reference TRBV19 and TRBJ2-5, the complete variable domain is DGGITQSPKYLFRKEGQNVTLSCEQNLNHDAMYWYRQDPGQGLRLIYYSQIVNDFQKGDIAEGYSVSREKKESFPLTVTSAQKNPTAFYLCASSISGTRAETQYFGPGTRLLVL.

This chain uses TRBV7-2 with TRBJ2-2, with D unresolved. Germline V gene data show CDR1 as SGHTA and CDR2 as FQGNSA. The CDR3 sequence is 15 residues long. V lost 5 bases and J 0 bases, leaving 10 bases between the germline ends. CDR3 coding DNA: TGTGCCAGCAGCCCCCAGCGTACGAACACCGGGGAGCTGTTTTTT. Amino acid sequence: CASSPQRTNTGELFF.

V is TRBV5-5 and J is TRBJ1-6; D gene unclear. CDR1 and CDR2 from the germline V gene are SGHKS and YYEKEE (reference sequence). Between the trimmed V and J ends, which lost 4 bases and 6 bases, there was a span of 17 bases. This CDR3 has 16 residues. The CDR3 sequence: CASSIMSGGRNSPLHF. The CDR3 bases are TGTGCCAGCAGCATAATGTCGGGAGGTCGTAATTCACCCCTCCACTTT.

This rearrangement joins TRBV13 to TRBJ2-1; 7 bases map to TRBD1. Trimming at V came to 6 bases and at J to 1 base, leaving 9 bases not matched to a gene. There are 16 residues in the CDR3. The germline CDR1 and CDR2 sequences are PRHDT and FYEKMQ (reference sequence). The CDR3 loop reads CASRPMARGSYNEQFF. The CDR3 DNA follows: TGTGCCAGCAGGCCCATGGCCAGGGGGTCCTACAATGAGCAGTTCTTC.

The rearrangement uses TRBV5-1 and TRBJ2-3, with TRBD2 matching over 9 bases. This CDR3 comprises 16 residues. Per germline, CDR1 SGHRS and CDR2 YFSETQ. Unmatched junction bases numbered 4, after V lost 0 bases and J lost 2 bases. CDR3 region: CASSLGLAGYTDTQYF. The CDR3 DNA follows: TGCGCCAGCAGCTTGGGGCTAGCGGGATACACAGATACGCAGTATTTT.

The gene calls are TRBV27 and TRBJ2-1; perhaps TRBD2 as D (7 bases). Per the germline V gene, CDR1 is MNHEY and CDR2 is SMNVEV (reference sequence). V lost 6 bases and J 0 bases, leaving 18 bases between the germline ends. This CDR3 is 17 amino acids long. CDR3 DNA sequence: TGTGCCAGCAGCCCACATAGGGGGGGGAGCTCCTACAATGAGCAGTTCTTC. The encoded protein is CASSPHRGGSSYNEQFF.

CDR3 bases: TGCGCCAGCAGCCAAGGAGGATTAGGTCGGGTTCGACGGAATGAGCAGTTCTTC. It specifies CASSQGGLGRVRRNEQFF. V and J are TRBV4-1 and TRBJ2-1; D call uncertain. The CDR3 has 18 amino acids. The germline V gene encodes CDR1 MGHRA and CDR2 YSYEKL. V was clipped by 1 base and J by 7 bases, with 23 bases between them.

The chain couples TRBV4-2 to TRBJ1-4, with D perhaps TRBD1 (6 bases). The CDR3 extends over 16 amino acids. Germline V gene lookup returns CDR1 LGHNA and CDR2 YNFKEQ. V shed 2 bases and J shed 2 bases, with 12 bases lying between them. The CDR3 DNA follows: TGTGCCAGCAGCCAATGGGGGCGGGGGACTAATGAAAAACTGTTTTTT. Translation gives CASSQWGRGTNEKLFF.